This TCR beta chain was profiled in a study of T cell responses to AZD1222 COVID-19 vaccine. Sequencing used immunoSEQ multiplex PCR; TCRdb keeps in-frame clones, though not all of them. This sample has 56,000 or so clones; approximately 85% occur once, and the top ten carry roughly 15%. The study's findings and limits: Among spike-specific TCRs, nearly half reportedly target unmutated variant regions.

V lost 5 bases and J lost 1; bases outside the gene matches: 4. The V gene's germline CDR1 is SGHVS and CDR2 FQNEAQ. This CDR3 spans 15 amino acids. Details on this clone: As yet, its antigen is unknown.

This receptor was identified in an adult in good health. V usage is TRBV7-8 and J usage is TRBJ2-2; 7 nucleotides align to TRBD1. This specimen consisted of peripheral blood, obtained on day 0 of AZD1222 vaccination. CDR3 in amino acids: CASSLTGENTGELFF. The CDR3 nucleotides are TGTGCCAGCAGCCTAACAGGGGAGAACACCGGGGAGCTGTTTTTT.